The 11 T cell receptor beta chains reported below all come from one sample, sequenced in a study of metastatic and nonmetastatic thyroid tumors. Until they underwent thyroid surgery, no patient had received any treatment. TCRdb re-processed the PCR reads through MiXCR. This table holds 45,000 to 65,000 clones, 20% found once. Specimen: blood. The receptors were gathered from a female donor with papillary thyroid cancer or a benign thyroid nodule (not recorded which). Some clones in this sample may be carry-over from other donors' samples.

This clone was found a few times. The V gene is TRBV30, the J gene TRBJ2-7; unclear D gene. The CDR3 sequence is 12 residues long. V was pared by 0 bases and J by 3 bases, with 6 bases between. Germline CDR1 is GTSNPN and CDR2 is SVGIG (reference sequence). Here the CDR3 DNA reads TGTGCCTGGAGTGTAAGCAGCTACGAGCAGTACTTC. Translating gives CAWSVSSYEQYF. Using reference TRBV30 and TRBJ2-7 for the parts outside the CDR3, the full variable domain is SQTIHQWPATLVQPVGSPLSLECTVEGTSNPNLYWYRQAAGRGLQLLFYSVGIGQISSEVPQNLSASRPQDRQFILSSKKLLLSDSGFYLCAWSVSSYEQYFGPGTRLTVT.

This clone was counted at least ten times. This rearrangement joins TRBV11-2 to TRBJ2-3; no reliable D call. The germline V gene has CDR1 SGHAT and CDR2 FQNNGV. V gave up 0 bases and J gave up 1 base, with 8 bases separating them. This CDR3 has 15 amino acids. The CDR3 coding sequence is TGTGCCAGCAGCTTAGATGGCCTGGGCACAGATACGCAGTATTTT. Translation gives CASSLDGLGTDTQYF.

This clone occurred many times. The same CDR3 arises from other DNA sequences in this sample as well. This chain connects TRBV5-6 to TRBJ1-4; tentatively, D is TRBD1 (5 bases). V lost 4 bases and J 0 bases, leaving 7 bases between the germline ends. CDR1 and CDR2 (germline): SGHDT, YYEEEE. This CDR3 region has 14 residues. This chain's CDR3 is CASSPTATNEKLFF. The CDR3, as DNA: TGTGCCAGCAGCCCGACAGCAACTAATGAAAAACTGTTTTTT.

This clone was seen many times. The sample carries other DNA sequences with the same CDR3. CDR3 protein: CASSLSTGNTIYF. Written as DNA, the CDR3 is TGTGCCAGCAGCCTAAGTACTGGAAACACCATATATTTT. The V gene is TRBV3-1, the J gene TRBJ1-3; D ambiguous. The germline CDR1 and CDR2 sequences are LGHDT and YNNKEL (reference sequence). The CDR3 has 13 residues. Trimming removed 4 bases from V and 2 bases from J, with 6 bases in between.

In its sample, this clone was seen many times. The rearrangement uses TRBV6-2 or TRBV6-3 and TRBJ2-6; D gene unclear. Looked up from germline, CDR1 is MNHEY and CDR2 is SVGEGT. This CDR3 region has 20 residues. V was trimmed by 0 bases and J by 2 bases, leaving 20 bases between them. The CDR3 bases are TGTGCCAGCAGTTACTCGAATCCCCACCCCGGATTGACTGGGGCCAACGTCCTGACTTTC. Translating gives CASSYSNPHPGLTGANVLTF.

This clone was found many times. The V gene is TRBV5-1, the J gene TRBJ2-1, with D perhaps assigned TRBD1 or TRBD2 (5 bases each). This CDR3 has 15 amino acids. The V gene's germline CDR1 is SGHRS and CDR2 YFSETQ. Trimming pared 4 bases from V and 0 bases from J, leaving 11 bases between. The CDR3 loop is CASSPGTYSYNEQFF. In nucleotides, the CDR3 is TGCGCCAGCAGCCCGGGGACCTACTCCTACAATGAGCAGTTCTTC.

This clone was detected ten times or more. The chain uses TRBV6-2 or TRBV6-3 and TRBJ2-7; tentatively, D is TRBD1 (6 bases). CDR3 size: 16 residues. Trimming removed 0 bases at V and 7 bases at J, with 19 bases between. Germline V gene lookup returns CDR1 MNHEY and CDR2 SVGEGT. The CDR3, as DNA: TGTGCCAGCAGTTACTCCGGGACACCTGGTCTGGAAGAGCAGTACTTC. Protein sequence: CASSYSGTPGLEEQYF.

This clone was found a few times. The junction departs from the called germline gene at one end, perhaps through a read error. This chain links TRBV19 with TRBJ1-1; no reliable D call. This CDR3 has 13 amino acids. The germline V gene encodes CDR1 LNHDA and CDR2 SQIVND (reference sequence). In nucleotides, the CDR3 is TGTGCCAGTAGTATCGAGGGCCGGACTGAAGATTTCTTT. This encodes CASSIEGRTEDFF. The variable domain in full, with the rest retrieved from reference TRBV19 and TRBJ1-1, is DGGITQSPKYLFRKEGQNVTLSCEQNLNHDAMYWYRQDPGQGLRLIYYSQIVNDFQKGDIAEGYSVSREKKESFPLTVTSAQKNPTAFYLCASSIEGRTEDFFGQGTRLTVV.

As for this clone: It is likely a read error, because the conserved phenylalanine at the end of the CDR3 is missing. V and J are TRBV12-3 or TRBV12-4 and TRBJ2-5; D unclear. The CDR3 length is 14 residues. V was shortened by 1 base and J by 1 base, with 7 bases between the two germline ends. The CDR3 DNA is TGTGCCAGCAGTTTAGGTAGGATCCAAGAGACCCAGTACGTC. Protein sequence: CASSLGRIQETQYV.

This chain uses TRBV20-1 with TRBJ2-1; 10 bases map to TRBD2. The V gene end was trimmed by 2 bases and the J gene end by 0 bases; junction bases not matched to a gene: 4. This CDR3 spans 16 amino acids. Germline CDR1 is DFQATT and CDR2 is SNEGSKA (reference sequence). The CDR3 sequence: CSARLAGVDSYNEQFF. The CDR3 DNA reads TGCAGTGCTAGACTAGCGGGAGTGGACTCCTACAATGAGCAGTTCTTC.

This clone was counted many times. One end of the junction does not line up with germline, which may come from a read error. Within the sample, other DNA sequences also encode this same CDR3. The rearrangement links TRBV27 to TRBJ1-2; 10 bases match TRBD1. From germline, CDR1 is MNHEY and CDR2 SMNVEV (reference sequence). CDR3 length: 16 residues. CDR3 DNA: TGTGCTAGCAGTTACGACCCGGGACAGGGGACGGGTGGCTACACCTTC. Protein sequence: CASSYDPGQGTGGYTF.